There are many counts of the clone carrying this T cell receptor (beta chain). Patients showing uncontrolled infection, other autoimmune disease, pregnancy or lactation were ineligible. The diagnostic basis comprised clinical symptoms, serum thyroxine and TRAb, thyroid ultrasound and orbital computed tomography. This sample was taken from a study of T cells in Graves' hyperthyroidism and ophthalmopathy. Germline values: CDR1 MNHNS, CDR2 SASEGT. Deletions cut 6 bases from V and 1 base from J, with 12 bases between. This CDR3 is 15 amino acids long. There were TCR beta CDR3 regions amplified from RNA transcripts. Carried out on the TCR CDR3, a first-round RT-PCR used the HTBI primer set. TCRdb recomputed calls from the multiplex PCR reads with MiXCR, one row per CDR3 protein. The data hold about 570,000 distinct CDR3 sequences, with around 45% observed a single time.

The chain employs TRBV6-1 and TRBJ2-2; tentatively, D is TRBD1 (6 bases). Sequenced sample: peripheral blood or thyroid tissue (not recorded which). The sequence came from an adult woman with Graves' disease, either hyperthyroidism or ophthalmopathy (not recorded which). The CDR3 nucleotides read TGTGCCAGCAGAAACAGGGCCCTGAACACCGGGGAGCTGTTTTTT. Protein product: CASRNRALNTGELFF.